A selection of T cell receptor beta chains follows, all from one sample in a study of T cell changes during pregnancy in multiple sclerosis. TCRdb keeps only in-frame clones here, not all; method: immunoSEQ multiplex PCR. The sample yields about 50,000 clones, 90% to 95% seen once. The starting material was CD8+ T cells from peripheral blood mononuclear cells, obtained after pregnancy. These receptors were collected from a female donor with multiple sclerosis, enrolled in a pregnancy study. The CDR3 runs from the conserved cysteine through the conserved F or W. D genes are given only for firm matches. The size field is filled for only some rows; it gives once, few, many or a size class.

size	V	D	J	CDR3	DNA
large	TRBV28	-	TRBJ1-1	CASSLQTGLNTEAFF	TGTGCCAGCAGCCTACAAACAGGGTTAAACACTGAAGCTTTCTTT
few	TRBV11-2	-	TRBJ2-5	CASSLGWGEETQYF	TGTGCCAGCAGCTTAGGGTGGGGAGAAGAGACCCAGTACTTC
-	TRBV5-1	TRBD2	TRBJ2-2	CASSLASGGAGGELFF	TGCGCCAGCAGCTTGGCTAGCGGGGGGGCCGGCGGGGAGCTGTTTTTT
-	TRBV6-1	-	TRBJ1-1	CASSEPTWGDTEAFF	TGTGCCAGCAGTGAACCTACCTGGGGGGACACTGAAGCTTTCTTT
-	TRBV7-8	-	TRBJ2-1	CASSLDPSNEQFF	TGTGCCAGCAGCTTAGATCCCAGCAATGAGCAGTTCTTC
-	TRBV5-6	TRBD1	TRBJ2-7	CASSLKPRTGVWDYEQYF	TGTGCCAGCAGCTTGAAGCCCCGGACAGGGGTCTGGGACTACGAGCAGTACTTC
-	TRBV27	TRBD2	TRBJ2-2	CASSLVLAGGPARELFF	TGTGCCAGCAGTTTGGTACTAGCGGGGGGGCCTGCCCGGGAGCTGTTTTTT
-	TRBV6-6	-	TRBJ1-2	CASSYQGCYTF	TGTGCCAGCAGTTACCAGGGGTGCTACACCTTC
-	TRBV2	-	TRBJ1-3	CASRGVTGVSGNTIYF	TGTGCCAGCAGAGGTGTAACAGGAGTCTCTGGAAACACCATATATTTT
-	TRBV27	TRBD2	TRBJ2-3	CASSGTSGGADTQYF	TGTGCCAGCAGTGGGACTAGCGGGGGCGCAGATACGCAGTATTTT
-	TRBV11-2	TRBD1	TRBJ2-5	CASSLGTGGAETQYF	TGTGCCAGCAGCTTGGGGACAGGGGGCGCCGAGACCCAGTACTTC
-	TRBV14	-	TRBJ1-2	CASSQDLYYGYTF	TGTGCCAGCAGCCAAGATCTCTACTATGGCTACACCTTC
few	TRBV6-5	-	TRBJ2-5	CASSYTGEPQETQYF	TGTGCCAGCAGTTACACCGGGGAGCCCCAAGAGACCCAGTACTTC
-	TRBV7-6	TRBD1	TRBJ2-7	CASSLEGASSYEQYF	TGTGCCAGCAGCTTAGAGGGGGCCAGCTCCTACGAGCAGTACTTC
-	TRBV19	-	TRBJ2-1	CASSMSLSSYNEQFF	TGTGCCAGTAGTATGAGTTTGTCCTCCTACAATGAGCAGTTCTTC
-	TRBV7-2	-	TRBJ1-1	CASSLGGVNTEAFF	TGTGCCAGCAGCTTAGGGGGGGTGAACACTGAAGCTTTCTTT
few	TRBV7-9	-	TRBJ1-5	CASSGSQGNQPQHF	TGTGCCAGCAGCGGATCGCAGGGCAATCAGCCCCAGCATTTT
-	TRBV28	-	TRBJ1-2	CASIPSFGRRVGGYTF	TGTGCCAGCATCCCCTCTTTCGGGCGGCGGGTCGGCGGCTACACCTTC
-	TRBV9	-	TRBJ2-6	CASSTRVSGANVLTF	TGTGCCAGCAGCACCAGGGTATCTGGGGCCAACGTCCTGACTTTC
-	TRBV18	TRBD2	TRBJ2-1	CASSPTERGGNEQFF	TGTGCCAGCTCACCAACCGAGCGGGGGGGAAATGAGCAGTTCTTC
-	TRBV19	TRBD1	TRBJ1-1	CASSMDREGSNTEAFF	TGTGCCAGTAGTATGGACAGGGAAGGGTCTAACACTGAAGCTTTCTTT
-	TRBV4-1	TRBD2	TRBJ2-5	CASSLAGGSETQYF	TGCGCCAGCAGCCTAGCGGGGGGCTCGGAGACCCAGTACTTC
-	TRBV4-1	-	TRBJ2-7	CASSQDTGSYEQYF	TGCGCCAGCAGCCAAGATACAGGGTCCTACGAGCAGTACTTC
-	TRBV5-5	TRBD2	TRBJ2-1	CASSLPSGGAYNEQFF	TGTGCCAGCAGCTTGCCTAGCGGGGGGGCCTACAATGAGCAGTTCTTC
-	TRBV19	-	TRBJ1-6	CASSIARGHPNSPLHF	TGTGCCAGTAGTATAGCGAGGGGACACCCTAATTCACCCCTCCACTTT
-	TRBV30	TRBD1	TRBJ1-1	CALETGMNTEAFF	TGTGCCTTGGAGACAGGGATGAACACTGAAGCTTTCTTT
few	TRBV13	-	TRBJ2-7	CASSLGSSYEQYF	TGTGCCAGCAGCTTGGGCAGCAGCTACGAGCAGTACTTC
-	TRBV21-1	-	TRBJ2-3	CASRKTETGVDTQYF	TGTGCCAGCAGAAAAACGGAGACAGGGGTAGATACGCAGTATTTT
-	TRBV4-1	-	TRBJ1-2	CASSQSLETGYGYTF	TGCGCCAGCAGCCAATCCCTCGAGACAGGCTATGGCTACACCTTC
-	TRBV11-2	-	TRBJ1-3	CASSQTPGRSGNTIYF	TGTGCCAGCAGCCAGACCCCCGGGAGGTCTGGAAACACCATATATTTT
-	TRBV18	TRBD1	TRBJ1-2	CASSLNWLGQGPLNYGYTF	TGTGCCAGCTCCCTTAACTGGCTAGGACAGGGCCCCTTGAACTATGGCTACACCTTC
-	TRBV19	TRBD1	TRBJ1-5	CASSITGGLNQPQHF	TGTGCCAGTAGTATTACAGGGGGACTTAATCAGCCCCAGCATTTT
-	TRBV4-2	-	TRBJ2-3	CASSPRNLNREGTDTQYF	TGTGCCAGCAGCCCACGAAACTTAAACAGGGAAGGGACAGATACGCAGTATTTT
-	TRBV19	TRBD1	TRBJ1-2	CASRMDGTGDYGYTF	TGTGCCAGTAGGATGGACGGGACAGGGGACTATGGCTACACCTTC
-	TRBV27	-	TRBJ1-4	CASGIRGVFYEKLFF	TGTGCCAGCGGAATAAGGGGCGTATTTTACGAAAAACTGTTTTTT
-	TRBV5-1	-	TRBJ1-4	CASSLGGGSNEKLFF	TGCGCCAGCAGCTTGGGAGGGGGTTCTAATGAAAAACTGTTTTTT
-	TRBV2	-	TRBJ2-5	CASSEFSTEETQYF	TGTGCCAGCAGTGAATTTTCGACAGAAGAGACCCAGTACTTC
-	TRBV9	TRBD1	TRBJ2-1	CASSVAYSGTGDFNEQFF	TGTGCCAGCAGCGTAGCCTACAGCGGGACAGGGGATTTCAATGAGCAGTTCTTC
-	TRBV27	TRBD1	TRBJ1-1	CASSPGQGTEAFF	TGTGCCAGCAGTCCCGGACAGGGTACTGAAGCTTTCTTT
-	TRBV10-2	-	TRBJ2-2	CASIAQNTGELFF	TGCGCCAGCATAGCACAGAACACCGGGGAGCTGTTTTTT
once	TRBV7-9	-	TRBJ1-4	CASSLTENNEKLFF	TGTGCCAGCAGCTTGACAGAGAATAATGAAAAACTGTTTTTT
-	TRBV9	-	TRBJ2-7	CASSVASADYEQYF	TGTGCCAGCAGCGTAGCTTCAGCGGACTACGAGCAGTACTTC
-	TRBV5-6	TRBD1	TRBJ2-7	CASSLRQGIRSYEQYF	TGTGCCAGCAGCCTTCGACAGGGTATCCGCTCCTACGAGCAGTACTTC
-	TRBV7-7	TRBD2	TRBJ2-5	CASSQLAGGQETQYF	TGTGCTAGCAGCCAACTAGCGGGGGGCCAAGAGACCCAGTACTTC
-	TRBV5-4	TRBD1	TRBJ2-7	CASSTGQGADEQYF	TGTGCCAGCAGCACGGGACAGGGGGCGGACGAGCAGTACTTC
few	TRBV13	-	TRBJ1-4	CASSPWGQTATNEKLFF	TGTGCCAGCAGCCCGTGGGGCCAGACTGCAACTAATGAAAAACTGTTTTTT
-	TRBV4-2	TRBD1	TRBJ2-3	CASSPYRGDTDTQYF	TGTGCCAGCAGCCCTTACAGGGGGGACACAGATACGCAGTATTTT
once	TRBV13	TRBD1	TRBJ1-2	CASSPGTGGGGYTF	TGTGCCAGCAGCCCCGGGACAGGGGGAGGTGGCTACACCTTC
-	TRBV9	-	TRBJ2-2	CATVRVSTGELFF	TGTGCCACCGTTAGAGTGTCCACCGGGGAGCTGTTTTTT
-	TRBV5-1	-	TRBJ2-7	CASNTGFSYEQYF	TGCGCCAGCAATACAGGGTTCTCCTACGAGCAGTACTTC
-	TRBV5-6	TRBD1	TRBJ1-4	CASSPQGFNEKLFF	TGTGCCAGCAGCCCACAGGGGTTTAATGAAAAACTGTTTTTT
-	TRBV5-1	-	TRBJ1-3	CASSSPNSGNTIYF	TGCGCCAGCAGTTCTCCTAACTCTGGAAACACCATATATTTT
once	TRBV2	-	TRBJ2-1	CASSKGAGSYNEQFF	TGTGCCAGCAGCAAGGGGGCGGGGTCCTACAATGAGCAGTTCTTC
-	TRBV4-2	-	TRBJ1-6	CASSQESESPLHF	TGTGCCAGCAGCCAGGAGTCTGAGTCACCCCTCCACTTT
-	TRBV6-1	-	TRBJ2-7	CASSEAADLYEQYF	TGTGCCAGCAGTGAAGCGGCAGACTTATACGAGCAGTACTTC
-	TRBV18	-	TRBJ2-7	CASSPSAADYEQYF	TGTGCCAGCTCCCCGTCCGCGGCAGACTACGAGCAGTACTTC
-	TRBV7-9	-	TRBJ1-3	CASSQEATSSGNTIYF	TGTGCCAGCAGTCAAGAGGCTACGAGCTCTGGAAACACCATATATTTT
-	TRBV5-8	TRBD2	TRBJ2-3	CASSVTSGAFDTQYF	TGTGCCAGCAGCGTGACTAGCGGGGCGTTCGATACGCAGTATTTT
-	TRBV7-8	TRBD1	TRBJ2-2	CASSPRTGNTGELFF	TGTGCCAGCAGCCCGAGGACAGGGAACACCGGGGAGCTGTTTTTT